This T cell receptor (beta chain) was found in a study of blood T cell repertoires in COVID-19. This clone was detected once. Measured with immunoSEQ multiplex PCR; TCRdb has only the in-frame clones, and not every one. The table shows some 180,000 clones, with 70% to 80% occurring only once. CDR1 and CDR2 (germline): SQVTM, ANQGSEA. The CDR3 extends over 15 amino acids. J lost 3 bases, V lost 5 bases, and 11 bases had no gene match. The sequencing input was PBMCs or T cells enriched from blood (not recorded which). This receptor was obtained from a man aged 55 to 70 who had been exposed to COVID-19. This sequence joins TRBV29-1 and TRBJ2-7; TRBD1 matches 9 bases. The CDR3 DNA reads as TGCAGCGTTCTACCGGGACAGGGATTGAACTACGAGCAGTACTTC. Protein: CSVLPGQGLNYEQYF.